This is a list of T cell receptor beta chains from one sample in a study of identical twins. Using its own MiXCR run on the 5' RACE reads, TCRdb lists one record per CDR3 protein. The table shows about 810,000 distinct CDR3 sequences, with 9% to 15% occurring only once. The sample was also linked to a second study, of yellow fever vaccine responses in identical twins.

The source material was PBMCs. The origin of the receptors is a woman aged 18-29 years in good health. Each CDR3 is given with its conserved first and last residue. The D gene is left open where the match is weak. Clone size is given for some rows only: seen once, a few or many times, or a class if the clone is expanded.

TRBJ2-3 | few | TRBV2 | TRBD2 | CASILAGGTDTQYF | TGTGCCAGCATACTAGCGGGGGGCACAGATACGCAGTATTTT
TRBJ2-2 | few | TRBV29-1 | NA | CSVGRTVGTGELFF | TGCAGCGTTGGCCGGACAGTCGGGACCGGGGAGCTGTTTTTT
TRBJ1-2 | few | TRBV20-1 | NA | CSPKGPSAIGDRRYGYTF | TGCAGTCCTAAGGGCCCGTCAGCTATTGGGGACCGGAGGTATGGCTACACCTTC
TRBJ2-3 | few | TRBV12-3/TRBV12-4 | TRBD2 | CATDTGLAGADTQYF | TGTGCCACCGATACCGGACTAGCGGGAGCAGATACGCAGTATTTT
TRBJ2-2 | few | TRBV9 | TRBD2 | CASSSTRGLADTGELFF | TGTGCCAGCAGCTCAACGAGGGGACTAGCGGATACCGGGGAGCTGTTTTTT
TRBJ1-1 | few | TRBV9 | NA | CASSVAGLDTEAFF | TGTGCCAGCAGCGTAGCTGGTCTGGACACTGAAGCTTTCTTT
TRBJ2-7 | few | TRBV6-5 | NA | CASRGGYYEQYF | TGTGCCAGCAGAGGGGGGTACTACGAGCAGTACTTC
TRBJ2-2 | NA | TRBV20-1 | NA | CSAVRGGELFF | TGCAGTGCTGTCCGTGGCGGGGAGCTGTTTTTT
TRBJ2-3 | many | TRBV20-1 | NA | CSASTQPTQYF | TGCAGTGCATCGACCCAGCCTACGCAGTATTTT
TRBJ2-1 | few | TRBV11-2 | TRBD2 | CASSPRAGTGNEQFF | TGTGCCAGCAGCCCCCGAGCGGGAACGGGCAATGAGCAGTTCTTC
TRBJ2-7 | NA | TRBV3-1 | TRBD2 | CASSQDLYGDYYEQYF | TGTGCCAGCAGCCAAGATCTCTACGGGGACTACTACGAGCAGTACTTC
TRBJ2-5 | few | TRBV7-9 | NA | CASSFSGIPSKETQYF | TGTGCCAGCAGCTTTTCTGGGATCCCCTCGAAAGAGACCCAGTACTTC
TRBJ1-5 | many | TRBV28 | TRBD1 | CASSPGQGLRQPQHF | TGTGCCAGCAGTCCCGGACAGGGTCTACGGCAGCCCCAGCATTTT
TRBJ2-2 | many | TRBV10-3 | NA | CAISEPSGELFF | TGTGCCATCAGTGAGCCTTCCGGGGAGCTGTTTTTT
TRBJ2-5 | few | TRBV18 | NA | CASSPVEGSETQYF | TGTGCCAGCTCACCAGTGGAGGGGTCGGAGACCCAGTACTTC
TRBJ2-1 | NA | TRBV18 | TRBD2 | CASSPTGGPNEQFF | TGTGCCAGCTCACCCACGGGGGGGCCTAATGAGCAGTTCTTC
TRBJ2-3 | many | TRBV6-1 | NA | CASSEQGTDTQYF | TGTGCCAGCAGTGAACAGGGGACAGATACGCAGTATTTT
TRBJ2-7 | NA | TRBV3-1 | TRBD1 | CASSQSTPGTGGSYEQYF | TGTGCCAGCAGCCAATCCACCCCGGGGACAGGGGGCTCCTACGAGCAGTACTTC
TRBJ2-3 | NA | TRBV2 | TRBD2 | CASSPSGSPGFTDTQYF | TGTGCCAGCAGCCCTAGCGGGAGCCCCGGCTTCACAGATACGCAGTATTTT
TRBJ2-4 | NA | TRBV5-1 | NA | CASSPRPAEIQYF | TGCGCCAGCAGCCCCAGGCCGGCGGAGATTCAGTACTTC
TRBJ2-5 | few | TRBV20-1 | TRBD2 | CSARSPRGGVDQETQYF | TGCAGTGCTAGATCCCCTAGGGGAGGGGTTGACCAAGAGACCCAGTACTTC
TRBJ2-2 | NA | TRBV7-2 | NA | CASSRGPRGELFF | TGTGCCAGCAGCCGCGGGCCTCGCGGGGAGCTGTTTTTT
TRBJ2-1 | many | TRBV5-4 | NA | CASSLRLSSYNEQFF | TGTGCCAGCAGCTTGAGGCTCAGCTCCTACAATGAGCAGTTCTTC
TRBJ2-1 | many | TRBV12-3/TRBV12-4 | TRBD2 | CASSLTSGGKNEQFF | TGTGCCAGCAGTTTGACTAGCGGGGGGAAAAATGAGCAGTTCTTC
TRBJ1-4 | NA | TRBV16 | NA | CASSSQATNEKLFF | TGTGCCAGCAGCTCACAGGCAACTAATGAAAAACTGTTTTTT
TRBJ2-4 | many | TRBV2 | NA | CASSEEAAAKNIQYF | TGTGCCAGCAGTGAAGAGGCGGCCGCCAAAAACATTCAGTACTTC
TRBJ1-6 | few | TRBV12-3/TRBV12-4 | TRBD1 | CASTMQGARNSPLHF | TGTGCCAGCACCATGCAGGGGGCGAGAAATTCACCCCTCCACTTT
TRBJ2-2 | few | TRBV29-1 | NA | CSAERTDNTGELFF | TGCAGCGCCGAACGGACGGACAACACCGGGGAGCTGTTTTTT
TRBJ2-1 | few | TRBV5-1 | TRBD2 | CASGIGGNTYNEQFF | TGCGCCAGCGGGATCGGGGGGAATACCTACAATGAGCAGTTCTTC
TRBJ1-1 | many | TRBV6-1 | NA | CASLGRDPQNTEAFF | TGTGCCAGCTTAGGCAGGGACCCCCAGAACACTGAAGCTTTCTTT
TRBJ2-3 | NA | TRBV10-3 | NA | CAISESILAGTQYF | TGTGCCATCAGTGAGTCAATTTTAGCAGGGACGCAGTATTTT
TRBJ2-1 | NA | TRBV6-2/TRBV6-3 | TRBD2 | CASISGIYNEQFF | TGTGCCAGCATAAGCGGGATCTACAATGAGCAGTTCTTC
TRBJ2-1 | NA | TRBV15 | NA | CATSRDVLNEQFF | TGTGCCACCAGCAGAGATGTGCTTAATGAGCAGTTCTTC
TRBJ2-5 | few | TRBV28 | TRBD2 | CASSQLFSAGTQETQYF | TGTGCCAGCAGTCAATTATTCTCAGCGGGGACCCAAGAGACCCAGTACTTC
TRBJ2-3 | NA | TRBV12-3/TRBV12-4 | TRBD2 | CASIRSSGGPADTQYF | TGTGCCAGCATCCGGAGTAGCGGGGGGCCAGCAGATACGCAGTATTTT
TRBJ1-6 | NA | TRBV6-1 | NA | CASSRRGPGDLFTLHF | TGTGCCAGCAGCCGTCGGGGCCCAGGGGACCTATTCACCCTCCACTTT
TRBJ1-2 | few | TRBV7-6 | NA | CASSQTDLRGYTF | TGTGCCAGCAGCCAGACCGATTTGAGGGGCTACACCTTC
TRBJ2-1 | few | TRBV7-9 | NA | CASSLVSGYVDEQFF | TGTGCCAGCAGCTTAGTTTCTGGGTACGTCGATGAGCAGTTCTTC
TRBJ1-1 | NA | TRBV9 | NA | CASSVGAGDTEAFF | TGTGCCAGCAGCGTAGGAGCGGGGGACACTGAAGCTTTCTTT
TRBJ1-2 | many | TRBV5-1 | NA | CASSLVDGYGYTF | TGCGCCAGCAGCTTGGTCGACGGCTATGGCTACACCTTC
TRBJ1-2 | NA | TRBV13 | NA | CASSLAGAGYTF | TGTGCCAGCAGCTTAGCAGGGGCGGGCTACACCTTC
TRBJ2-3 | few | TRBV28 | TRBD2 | CASPLEELAGGQDTQYF | TGTGCCAGCCCCCTTGAAGAACTAGCGGGGGGACAAGATACGCAGTATTTT